The clone carrying this T cell receptor beta chain was found many times. The data were obtained in a study of low-dose radiotherapy and immunotherapy resistance in tumors. Study-wide background: Each fraction for Cohort 1 was 0.5 Gy, given every 2 weeks, and the total came to 6.5 Gy.

Indicated time point: after trial treatment. Treatment noted: LDRT plus nivolumab, ipilimumab, low-dose cyclophosphamide and aspirin (RACIN trial). Donors were treated with nivolumab, ipilimumab, aspirin, and low-dose cyclophosphamide and radiotherapy. TRAV and TRBV primers primed cDNA for both TCRalpha and TCRbeta. For amplifying TCRs, the PCR ran for about 19 cycles with Phusion, which was used together with a constant-region primer and the adapter on the V primers. TCRdb called the reads again in MiXCR, with one record for every CDR3 protein. The sample has 100,000 or so distinct CDR3 sequences; 20% are singletons. This sequence originates from a male donor with prostate cancer. Sequenced material: PBMCs, taken after low-dose radiotherapy plus immunotherapy.

The DNA of the CDR3 is TGCGCCAGCAGCTTGTCCCCGGATAACTATGGCTACACCTTC. Amino acids: CASSLSPDNYGYTF. The chain has TRBV5-1 and TRBJ1-2, with D unresolved. The V end was cut by 1 base, the J end by 1 base, with 8 bases between. The CDR3 is made up of 14 amino acids. CDR1 is SGHRS, CDR2 YFSETQ, per germline.